These T cell receptor beta chains were read from a single sample in a study of siplizumab effects on memory and regulatory T cells. Assay: immunoSEQ multiplex PCR; the TCRdb copy retains only in-frame clones and omits some. This table holds tens of thousands of clones, roughly 85% found once. Sequenced material: memory CD4+ T cells sorted from blood. All receptors come from a human donor in good health. CDR3s include the opening cysteine and the closing phenylalanine or tryptophan.

V: TRBV19; J: TRBJ1-2; CDR3: CASSIGLNYGYTF
V: TRBV10-3; J: TRBJ2-5; CDR3: CAISSGTSETQYF
V: TRBV4-2; J: TRBJ2-7; CDR3: CASSQDQLVGEQYF
V: TRBV5-1; J: TRBJ2-1; CDR3: CASSLETQRGSEQFF
V: TRBV5-1; J: TRBJ1-6; CDR3: CASSLASMGGGSYNSPLHF
V: TRBV7-3; J: TRBJ2-7; CDR3: CASSQLAGEKQYF
V: TRBV11-3; J: TRBJ1-1; CDR3: CASSLETIGANTEAFF
V: TRBV13; J: TRBJ1-1; CDR3: CASSPDGGNTEAFF
V: TRBV5-1; J: TRBJ2-1; CDR3: CASSLVALAGVNEQFF
V: TRBV2; J: TRBJ2-5; CDR3: CASTWSQGMETQYF
V: TRBV4-1; J: TRBJ2-1; CDR3: CASSQMDLVSRSEQFF
V: TRBV10-3; J: TRBJ1-2; CDR3: CAITGGGYGYTF
V: TRBV7-3; J: TRBJ1-2; CDR3: CASSLSEGADYGYTF
V: TRBV19; J: TRBJ2-5; CDR3: CASSISGTGSETQYF
V: TRBV19; J: TRBJ2-5; CDR3: CASGVYQETQYF
V: TRBV6-7; J: TRBJ2-1; CDR3: CASSYARDGPYRDEQFF
V: TRBV28; J: TRBJ1-1; CDR3: CASISGRANTEAFF
V: TRBV2; J: TRBJ2-5; CDR3: CASSEGGGQQETQYF
V: TRBV28; J: TRBJ1-1; CDR3: CASRGQGNTEAFF
V: TRBV5-4; J: TRBJ1-1; CDR3: CASSFYLGVGTEAFF
V: TRBV30; J: TRBJ1-2; CDR3: CAWSVRGRPDF
V: TRBV7-2; J: TRBJ1-1; CDR3: CASSLLGYNTEAFF
V: TRBV13; J: TRBJ2-1; CDR3: CASSLTVSSYNEQFF
V: TRBV19; J: TRBJ1-2; CDR3: CATIDPGTPRVQGYTF
V: TRBV19; J: TRBJ1-2; CDR3: CASSTNSGGYTF
V: TRBV28; J: TRBJ2-7; CDR3: CASSLASASSYEQYF
V: TRBV7-6; J: TRBJ2-5; CDR3: CASSSPGGLAGVETQYF
V: TRBV27; J: TRBJ1-2; CDR3: CASAWSGTGDYGYTF
V: TRBV6-1; J: TRBJ1-1; CDR3: CASRTGQGPTEAFF
V: TRBV7-6; J: TRBJ2-3; CDR3: CASSFSGANTDTQYF
V: TRBV27; J: TRBJ1-2; CDR3: CASSPLPTANYGYTF
V: TRBV15; J: TRBJ1-6; CDR3: CATSRDRRGTRGLNSPLHF
V: TRBV7-3; J: TRBJ2-6; CDR3: CASSLSGGTGANVLTF
V: TRBV5-6; J: TRBJ1-2; CDR3: CASSLDYGYTF
V: TRBV30; J: TRBJ1-2; CDR3: CAWRRGQGDGYTF
V: TRBV5-1; J: TRBJ2-1; CDR3: CASSLGLAGGGEQFF
V: TRBV7-2; J: TRBJ2-5; CDR3: CASSLEAGQTQYF
V: TRBV2; J: TRBJ2-5; CDR3: CASSEIVQETQYF
V: TRBV7-2; J: TRBJ1-5; CDR3: CASSLLGGSNQPQHF
V: TRBV6-5; J: TRBJ1-6; CDR3: CATRDRFDNSPLHF
V: TRBV18; J: TRBJ1-4; CDR3: CASSTGTTNEKLFF
V: TRBV2; J: TRBJ2-2; CDR3: CASSGVANTGELFF
V: TRBV11-2; J: TRBJ2-3; CDR3: CASSWTGVRTDTQYF
V: TRBV25-1; J: TRBJ1-4; CDR3: CASSESRGQTEKLFF
V: TRBV28; J: TRBJ2-7; CDR3: CATRTAPHEQYF
V: TRBV21-1; J: TRBJ2-3; CDR3: CASTIPCRQGGPADTQYF
V: TRBV10-3; J: TRBJ2-5; CDR3: CAISGDVRGTQYF
V: TRBV28; J: TRBJ1-4; CDR3: CASSRPVGAGEKLFF
V: TRBV7-3; J: TRBJ2-7; CDR3: CASSSQQGTFYEQYF
V: TRBV7-2; J: TRBJ1-5; CDR3: CASSWDRGNQPQHF
V: TRBV18; J: TRBJ1-1; CDR3: CATSLGGLDTEAFF
V: TRBV19; J: TRBJ2-7; CDR3: CASSIRATGASYEQYF
V: TRBV25-1; J: TRBJ2-4; CDR3: CASRGQGLAKNIQYF
V: TRBV19; J: TRBJ2-3; CDR3: CASNKNRQGTDTQYF
V: TRBV27; J: TRBJ1-6; CDR3: CASGRAPSALHF
V: TRBV7-9; J: TRBJ1-1; CDR3: CASRKTPNTEAFF
V: TRBV6-6; J: TRBJ2-7; CDR3: CASSQGPYEQYF
V: TRBV7-6; J: -; CDR3: CASSIGTAYEQYF
V: TRBV27; J: TRBJ2-4; CDR3: CASKLAGGNIQYF